This TCR beta chain was captured by sequencing in a study of shared clonotypes between healthy human individuals. The method was immunoSEQ multiplex PCR; TCRdb's version includes in-frame clones alone and lacks a portion of them. The data hold 2 million to 2.5 million clones, with approximately 93% observed a single time. Of note for this clone: The antigen is unknown.

Memory CD4+ cells were the fraction left after CD45RA+ naive selection. Study results and caveats: Estimated richness was generally greater in naive than memory subsets. It was anticipated that sequencing depth would influence how many clonotypes donors shared. The donor pool, a small one, limited the genetic and exposure-history diversity represented.

Per the germline V gene, CDR1 is KGHSH and CDR2 is LQKENI. V was trimmed by 2 bases and J by 6 bases, leaving 11 bases between them. This CDR3 has 13 residues. The sequence was collected from a man aged 18-30 years in good health. Some clones in this sample may be carry-over from other donors' samples. The chain couples TRBV18 to TRBJ2-7, with D hard to call. The sample comprised naive CD4+ T cells from PBMCs. Sample subset: CD45RA+ positively selected. The CDR3: CASSPTVGREQYF. The CDR3 DNA follows: TGTGCCAGCTCACCAACGGTAGGGCGCGAGCAGTACTTC.